These T cell receptor beta chains were read from a single sample in a study of T cell changes during pregnancy in multiple sclerosis. Produced via immunoSEQ multiplex PCR; TCRdb's table is partial and in-frame only. Of tens of thousands of clones in the sample, just over 90% were seen once. The starting material was peripheral blood, obtained in the first trimester of pregnancy. The receptors come from a female donor with multiple sclerosis, enrolled in a pregnancy study. Each CDR3 is given with its conserved first and last residue. D genes are given only for firm matches.

d_gene: .; v_gene: TRBV27; j_gene: TRBJ1-5; CDR3aa: CASSVRLGGGNQPQHF; CDR3nt: TGTGCCAGCTCAGTAAGGCTGGGAGGGGGTAATCAGCCCCAGCATTTT
d_gene: TRBD2; v_gene: TRBV28; j_gene: TRBJ2-3; CDR3aa: CASRLAGESDTQYF; CDR3nt: TGTGCCAGCCGACTAGCGGGAGAATCAGATACGCAGTATTTT
d_gene: .; v_gene: TRBV6-6; j_gene: TRBJ1-1; CDR3aa: CASSRGAGNTEAFF; CDR3nt: TGTGCCAGCAGTAGAGGAGCGGGTAACACTGAAGCTTTCTTT
d_gene: .; v_gene: TRBV5-6; j_gene: TRBJ2-1; CDR3aa: CASTGSYSYNEQFF; CDR3nt: TGTGCCAGCACCGGGAGTTACTCCTACAATGAGCAGTTCTTC
d_gene: TRBD1; v_gene: TRBV9; j_gene: TRBJ1-1; CDR3aa: CASSVVDRVNTEAFF; CDR3nt: TGTGCCAGCAGCGTAGTAGACAGGGTGAACACTGAAGCTTTCTTT
d_gene: .; v_gene: TRBV14; j_gene: TRBJ2-3; CDR3aa: CASSLYTGDTQYF; CDR3nt: TGTGCCAGCAGCCTATATACGGGAGATACGCAGTATTTT
d_gene: TRBD1; v_gene: TRBV18; j_gene: TRBJ2-1; CDR3aa: CASSGPGQANPNEQFF; CDR3nt: TGTGCCAGCTCAGGACCGGGACAGGCGAATCCGAATGAGCAGTTCTTC
d_gene: .; v_gene: TRBV7-9; j_gene: TRBJ1-1; CDR3aa: CASSSPGSLDTEAFF; CDR3nt: TGTGCCAGCAGCTCACCGGGATCTCTGGACACTGAAGCTTTCTTT
d_gene: TRBD1; v_gene: TRBV18; j_gene: TRBJ1-2; CDR3aa: CASSPGQGYGYTF; CDR3nt: TGTGCCAGCTCACCGGGACAGGGGTATGGCTACACCTTC
d_gene: TRBD1; v_gene: TRBV29-1; j_gene: TRBJ2-7; CDR3aa: CSVVRGPGGAYEQYF; CDR3nt: TGCAGCGTTGTGAGGGGGCCTGGGGGTGCCTACGAGCAGTACTTC